This T cell receptor beta chain is drawn from a study of blood T cell repertoires in COVID-19. Study-level background: COVID-19 samples from acute and convalescent phases originated in the United States, Italy and Spain. Sources were T cells, B-cell-depleted T cells, or PBMCs; the material itself was cDNA or gDNA.

Profiling relied on immunoSEQ multiplex PCR, and the TCRdb table lists in-frame clones only, not all of them. The data show around 280,000 clones, around 85% seen once. The CDR3 has 15 residues. Germline V CDR1 and CDR2: SGHVS, FNYEAQ. V dropped 4 bases and J dropped 9; count of bases not matched to a gene: 12. The rearrangement uses TRBV7-6 and TRBJ1-5, with 7 bases identical to TRBD1. This TCR was recovered from a woman aged 35 to 49 who had recovered from COVID-19. The sample consisted of PBMCs or T cells enriched from blood (not recorded which). CDR3 in DNA: TGTGCCAGCAGCTCACAACAGGGGCCTGGGGGGCCCCAGCATTTT. It specifies CASSSQQGPGGPQHF.